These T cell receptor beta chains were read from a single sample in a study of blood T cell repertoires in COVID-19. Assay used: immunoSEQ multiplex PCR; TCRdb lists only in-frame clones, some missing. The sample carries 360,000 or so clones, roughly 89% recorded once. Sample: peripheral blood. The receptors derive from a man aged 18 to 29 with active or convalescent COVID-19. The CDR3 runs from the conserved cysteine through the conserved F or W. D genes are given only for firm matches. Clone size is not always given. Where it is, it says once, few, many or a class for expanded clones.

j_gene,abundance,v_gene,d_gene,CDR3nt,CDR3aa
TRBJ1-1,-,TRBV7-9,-,TGTGCCAGCAGTAGACCGGGCGGGACTGAAGCTTTCTTT,CASSRPGGTEAFF
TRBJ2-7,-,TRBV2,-,TGTGCCAGCAGTGTCCCCTTCCTATACGAGCAGTACTTC,CASSVPFLYEQYF
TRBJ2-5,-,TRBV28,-,TGTGCCAGCAGTTCGGGGGGCGGGGAGACCCAGTACTTC,CASSSGGGETQYF
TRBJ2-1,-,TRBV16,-,TGTGCCAGCAGCCAGACAACAATTGAGCAGTTCTTC,CASSQTTIEQFF
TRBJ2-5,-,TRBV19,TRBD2,TGTGCCAGTAGTGGTGAGACTAGCCGGGGGGCCCAGTACTTC,CASSGETSRGAQYF
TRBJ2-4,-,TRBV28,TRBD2,TGTGCCAGCAGTTTTCGGATTCGGGGGGTTGACATTCAGTACTTC,CASSFRIRGVDIQYF
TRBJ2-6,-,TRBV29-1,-,TGCAGCGTTGGGGGTCTCTCTGGGGCCAACGTGCTGACTTTC,CSVGGLSGANVLTF
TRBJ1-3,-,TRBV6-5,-,TGTGCCAGCAGTTACAGGGGCTCTGGAAACACCATATATTTT,CASSYRGSGNTIYF
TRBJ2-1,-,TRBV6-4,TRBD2,TGTGCCAGCAGTGACGGCGGGAGTGGGGATGAGCAGTTCTTC,CASSDGGSGDEQFF
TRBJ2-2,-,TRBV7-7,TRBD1,TGTGCCAGCAGCCCCGGGGGTCGACAGGGGGTGAGCGGGGAGCTGTTTTTT,CASSPGGRQGVSGELFF
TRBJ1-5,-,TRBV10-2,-,TGCGCCAGCAGAACCGGGGGGGCGGGTCAGCCCCAGCATTTT,CASRTGGAGQPQHF
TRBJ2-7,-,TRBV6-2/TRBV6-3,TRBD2,TGTGCCAGCAGCACGGGGCTAGCGGGAGACGAGCAGTACTTC,CASSTGLAGDEQYF
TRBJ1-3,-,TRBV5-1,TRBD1,TGCGCCAGCAGCTTGGGGGACAGGGTTAACTCTGGAAACACCATATATTTT,CASSLGDRVNSGNTIYF
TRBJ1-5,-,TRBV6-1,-,TGTGCCAGCAGTCCCACACGTAGCAATCAGCCCCAGCATTTT,CASSPTRSNQPQHF
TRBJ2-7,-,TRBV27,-,TGTGCCACCCTGTGGCAGGGTGGCCACGAGCAGTACTTC,CATLWQGGHEQYF
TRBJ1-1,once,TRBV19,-,TGTGCCAGTACCAAAACCCGTATGGCAGGGAACACTGAAGCTTTCTTT,CASTKTRMAGNTEAFF
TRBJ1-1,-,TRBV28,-,TGTGCCAGCAGTCCTGGGACATTATCACAACCTGAAGCTTTCTTT,CASSPGTLSQPEAFF
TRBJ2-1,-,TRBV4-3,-,TGCGCCAGCAGCCAAGATACTAGATATTCCTACAATGAGCAGTTCTTC,CASSQDTRYSYNEQFF
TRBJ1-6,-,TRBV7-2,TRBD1,TGTGCCAGCAGCTTAGGGAGAGGGGGCAATTCACCCCTCCACTTT,CASSLGRGGNSPLHF
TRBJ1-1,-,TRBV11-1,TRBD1,TGTGCCAGCAGCTCCCGGGACAGGCGGAGGACTGAAGCTTTCTTT,CASSSRDRRRTEAFF
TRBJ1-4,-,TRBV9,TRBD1,TGTGCCAGCAGCGGTAGGACAGGGAGCGAAAAACTGTTTTTT,CASSGRTGSEKLFF
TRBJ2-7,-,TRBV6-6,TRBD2,TGTGCCAGCAAACTAGCGGAGCCTGGGGAGCAGTACTTC,CASKLAEPGEQYF
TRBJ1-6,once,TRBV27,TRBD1,TGTGCCATCGGGACAGGGGATTTACCCCTCCACTTT,CAIGTGDLPLHF
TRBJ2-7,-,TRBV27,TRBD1,TGTGCCAGCAGTGGGGGACAGGGAGCCTACGAGCAGTACTTC,CASSGGQGAYEQYF
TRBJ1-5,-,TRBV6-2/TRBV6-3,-,TGTGCCAGCAGTTACCTGCCTGGGGTTGACGGACTTCATAGCAATCAGCCCCAGCATTTT,CASSYLPGVDGLHSNQPQHF
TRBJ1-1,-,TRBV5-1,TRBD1,TGCGCCAGCAGCTTGACAGGGGCCTTGAACACTGAAGCTTTCTTT,CASSLTGALNTEAFF
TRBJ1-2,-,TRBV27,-,TGTGCCAGCAGTCCTCGGACAGCCTACTATGGCTACACCTTC,CASSPRTAYYGYTF
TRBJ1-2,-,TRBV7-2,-,TGTGCCAGCAGCTTCTGGCGGTGGGATGGCTACACCTTC,CASSFWRWDGYTF
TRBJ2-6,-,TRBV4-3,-,TGCGCCAGCAGCCAAGGAGGGAGTGGATCTGGGGCCAACGTCCTGACTTTC,CASSQGGSGSGANVLTF
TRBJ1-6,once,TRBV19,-,TGTGCCAGTACCCCCGCGGCGTCCTATAATTCACCCCTCCACTTT,CASTPAASYNSPLHF
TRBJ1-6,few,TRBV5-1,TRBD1,TGCGCCAGCAGCTCAGGACAGGGAGGATCACCCCTCCACTTT,CASSSGQGGSPLHF
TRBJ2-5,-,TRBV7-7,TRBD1,TGTGCCAGCAGCAGCGGACAGGGCACCCAAGAGACCCAGTACTTC,CASSSGQGTQETQYF